The 8 T cell receptor beta chains reported below all come from one sample, sequenced in a study of Graves' ophthalmopathy and Graves' hyperthyroidism. The authors amplified TCR beta CDR3 regions from RNA transcripts. HTBI primers served in a first-round RT-PCR, which a second-round multiplex PCR followed. TCRdb used MiXCR to reprocess the multiplex PCR reads, holding one entry per CDR3 protein. The table shows 600,000 to 700,000 distinct CDR3 sequences, with roughly two fifths occurring only once. Sequences were obtained from peripheral blood. The origin of the receptors is an adult man with Graves' ophthalmopathy.

Note on this clonotype: The junction departs from the called germline gene at one end, perhaps through a read error. In nucleotides, the CDR3 is TGTGCCGCCAGCGCCTCAGGGGCCGGGACCGGGGAGCTGTTTTTT. It translates to CAASASGAGTGELFF. The V call is TRBV24-1, the J call TRBJ2-2, with D maybe TRBD1 (6 bases). The CDR3 contains 15 residues. CDR1 KGHDR and CDR2 SFDVKD come from the germline V gene.

The rearrangement links TRBV29-1 to TRBJ2-7; 9 nucleotides align to TRBD1. In germline, CDR1 is SQVTM, CDR2 ANQGSEA. There are 15 residues in the CDR3. J lost 3 bases, V lost 6 bases, and 12 bases had no gene match. The CDR3 bases are TGCAGCGTAGCCCTGGGGTGGGACAGGGACTACGAGCAGTACTTC. It yields the protein CSVALGWDRDYEQYF.

In its sample, this clonotype was seen many times. Relative to the germline gene, one junction end is altered; a read error may explain this. V gene TRBV20-1 combines with J gene TRBJ1-2; weak D call: TRBD1 (5 bases). Germline V lookup: CDR1 DFQATT, CDR2 SNEGSKA (reference sequence). The CDR3 is 13 residues long. CDR3 in DNA: TGCAGTGCCAGAGCGGTACAGGTCTATGGCTACACCTTC. It translates to CSARAVQVYGYTF.

CDR3 amino acids: CSATDNSYEQYF. The CDR3 DNA reads TGCAGCGCGACAGACAACTCCTACGAGCAGTACTTC. The V call is TRBV20-1, the J call TRBJ2-7; weak D call: TRBD1 (5 bases). Germline CDR1 reads DFQATT; CDR2 reads SNEGSKA (reference sequence). The CDR3 covers 12 residues.

This chain links TRBV20-1 with TRBJ1-6, with 8 bases aligning to TRBD1. There are 18 residues in the CDR3. Germline loops: CDR1 DFQATT, CDR2 SNEGSKA (reference sequence). The J segment lost 0 bases and the V segment lost 5 bases, leaving 12 bases of the junction unmatched. The CDR3 spells CSALTGGMLSSYNSPLHF. For the CDR3, the DNA is TGCAGTGCTCTTACAGGGGGGATGCTGAGCTCCTATAATTCACCCCTCCACTTT.

The table lists this clonotype with a count of one. The genes are TRBV7-9 and TRBJ1-6; unclear D gene. Germline V gene lookup returns CDR1 SEHNR and CDR2 FQNEAQ (reference sequence). The CDR3 extends over 15 amino acids. V lost 5 bases, J lost 5 bases, and 13 bases lay in between. The CDR3 region is CASSRSGQDNSPLHF. CDR3 in DNA: TGTGCCAGCAGCCGTAGCGGCCAGGATAATTCACCCCTCCACTTT.

This clonotype was observed at least ten times. The gene calls are TRBV29-1 and TRBJ2-7; D is tentatively TRBD1 or TRBD2 (5 bases each). The CDR3 is 14 residues long. With 7 bases removed from V and 5 bases from J, the gap between germline ends came to 21 bases. Germline-derived CDR1 and CDR2 are SQVTM and ANQGSEA. The CDR3 spells CSGAEGTSPDEQYF. DNA of the CDR3: TGCAGCGGCGCCGAAGGGACCTCCCCTGACGAGCAGTACTTC.

For this clonotype: One end of the junction does not line up with germline, which may come from a read error. This chain connects TRBV20-1 to TRBJ2-7; 12 nucleotides align to TRBD2. The CDR3 spans 15 residues. The germline CDR1 and CDR2 sequences are DFQATT and SNEGSKA (reference sequence). The CDR3 DNA sequence: TGCAGTGCTAGAAGGACTAGCGGGACTTTCGACGAGCAGCACTTC. Its protein is CSARRTSGTFDEQHF.